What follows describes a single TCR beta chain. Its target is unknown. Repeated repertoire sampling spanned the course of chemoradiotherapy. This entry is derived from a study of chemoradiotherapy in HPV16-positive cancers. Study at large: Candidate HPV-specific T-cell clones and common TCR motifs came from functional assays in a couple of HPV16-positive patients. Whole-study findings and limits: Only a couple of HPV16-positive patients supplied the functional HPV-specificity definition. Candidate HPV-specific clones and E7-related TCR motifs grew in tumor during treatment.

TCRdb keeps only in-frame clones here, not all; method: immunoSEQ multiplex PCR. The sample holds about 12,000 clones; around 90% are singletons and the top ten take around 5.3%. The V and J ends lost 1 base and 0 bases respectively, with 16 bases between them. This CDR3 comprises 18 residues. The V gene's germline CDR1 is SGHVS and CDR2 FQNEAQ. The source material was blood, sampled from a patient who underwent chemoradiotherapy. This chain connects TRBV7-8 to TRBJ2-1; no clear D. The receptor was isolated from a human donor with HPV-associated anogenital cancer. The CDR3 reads CASSLGRAGSSSYNEQFF. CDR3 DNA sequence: TGTGCCAGCAGCTTAGGGAGAGCCGGGTCGAGCTCCTACAATGAGCAGTTCTTC.